A single sample is the source of the 11 T cell receptor beta chains below, sequenced in a study of technical replicates of blood from a few donors. Profiling relied on immunoSEQ multiplex PCR, and the TCRdb table lists in-frame clones only, not all of them. The sample has about 82,000 clones, approximately 94% seen once. The specimen was T cells isolated from PBMCs. These receptors all stem from a human donor in good health.

This clone was seen a single time. The chain links TRBV28 to TRBJ1-2; 8 bases match TRBD1. Germline V gene sequence: CDR1 MDHEN, CDR2 SYDVKM. The CDR3 has 13 amino acids. J lost 8 bases, V lost 5 bases, and 7 bases had no gene match. CDR3 sequence reads: CASSARTGSGYTF. CDR3 nucleotide sequence: TGTGCCAGCAGTGCCCGGACAGGGAGCGGCTACACCTTC.

V and J are TRBV29-1 and TRBJ2-2, with 12 bases that match TRBD2. Trimming cost V 7 bases and J 5 bases; bases outside gene matches: 8. Looked up from germline, CDR1 is SQVTM and CDR2 is ANQGSEA. CDR3 length: 15 amino acids. In DNA, the CDR3 is TGCAGCGGAACGACTAGCGGGAGATGGACCGGGGAGCTGTTTTTT. Translated, it gives CSGTTSGRWTGELFF.

Concerning this clone itself: Compared with germline, one end of the junction differs, possibly owing to a read error. This sequence joins TRBV7-7 and TRBJ2-1, with D maybe TRBD1 (6 bases). The CDR3 covers 14 residues. Germline CDR1 SSHAT, CDR2 FNYEAQ (reference sequence). The CDR3 region has the DNA TGTGCTAGCAGCCAAGTGGGGGCAGGGAATGAGCAGTTCTTC. This codes for CASSQVGAGNEQFF. The variable domain in full, completed from reference TRBV7-7 and TRBJ2-1, reads GAGVSQSPRYKVTKRGQDVTLRCDPISSHATLYWYQQALGQGPEFLTYFNYEAQPDKSGLPSDRFSAERPEGSISTLTIQRTEQRDSAMYRCASSQVGAGNEQFFGPGTRLTVL.

Written as DNA, the CDR3 is TGTGCCAGCAGCTTAGAGCAGGACAATGAGCAGTTCTTC. Translation gives CASSLEQDNEQFF. The chain recombines TRBV11-3 with TRBJ2-1; D gene ambiguous. The germline V gene has CDR1 SGHNT and CDR2 YENEEA. This CDR3 has 13 residues. V was cut by 0 bases and J by 5 bases, with 5 bases left in between. The full variable domain, in which reference TRBV11-3 and TRBJ2-1 provide the parts outside the CDR3, is EAGVVQSPRYKIIEKKQPVAFWCNPISGHNTLYWYLQNLGQGPELLIRYENEEAVDDSQLPKDRFSAERLKGVDSTLKIQPAELGDSAVYLCASSLEQDNEQFFGPGTRLTVL.

V is TRBV7-2 and J is TRBJ1-3; maybe TRBD1 (5 bases). From germline, CDR1 is SGHTA and CDR2 FQGNSA. CDR3 length equals 15 residues. V shed 5 bases and J shed 0 bases, with 11 bases lying between them. In DNA form, the CDR3 reads TGTGCCAGCAGCCATTTCGACAGCTCTGGAAACACCATATATTTT. Its protein is CASSHFDSSGNTIYF.

The chain links TRBV19 to TRBJ1-3; possible D gene TRBD1, 5 bases. Germline CDR1 LNHDA, CDR2 SQIVND (reference sequence). The germline V and J ends were trimmed by 8 bases and 0 bases, with 14 bases remaining between them. CDR3 size: 15 residues. The CDR3 here is CASSEQVYSGNTIYF. Written as DNA, the CDR3 is TGTGCCAGTTCCGAACAGGTTTACTCTGGAAACACCATATATTTT.

The V and J genes are TRBV10-3 and TRBJ1-1, with D perhaps TRBD1 (5 bases). The V end was cut by 2 bases, the J end by 5 bases, with 12 bases between. The CDR3 runs to 14 residues. CDR1 and CDR2 (germline): ENHRY, SYGVKD. CDR3 DNA: TGTGCCATCAGTGAGGGGGCAGGGCGGACTGAAGCTTTCTTT. It yields the protein CAISEGAGRTEAFF.

A few counts support this clone. V and J are TRBV2 and TRBJ2-2, with D hard to call. There are 13 residues in the CDR3. Germline CDR1 and CDR2: SNHLY and FYNNEI. Trimming cost V 3 bases and J 6 bases, with 8 bases left between them. For the CDR3, the DNA is TGTGCCAGCAGTGATCGGTTGTCCGGGGAGCTGTTTTTT. Amino acid sequence: CASSDRLSGELFF.

This rearrangement joins TRBV4-1 to TRBJ2-7; TRBD2 aligns across 8 bases. The germline gives CDR1 MGHRA, CDR2 YSYEKL. Trimming removed 3 bases from V and 1 base from J; junction bases left unmatched: 11. The CDR3 has 17 amino acids. CDR3 sequence: CASSQIAGIHTSYEQYF. CDR3 coding DNA: TGCGCCAGCAGCCAGATAGCGGGAATTCACACATCCTACGAGCAGTACTTC.

The chain carries TRBV19 and TRBJ2-1; a possible D gene is TRBD2 (5 bases). Looked up from germline, CDR1 is LNHDA and CDR2 is SQIVND (reference sequence). V was pared by 0 bases and J by 8 bases, with 11 bases between. The CDR3 is 14 amino acids. The CDR3 here is CASSIDLEGYEQFF. The CDR3 region has the DNA TGTGCCAGTAGTATAGATCTCGAGGGCTATGAGCAGTTCTTC.

This rearrangement joins TRBV28 to TRBJ1-2, with D possibly being TRBD1 (6 bases). The CDR3 length is 15 residues. Germline-derived CDR1 and CDR2 are MDHEN and SYDVKM. Trimming removed 7 bases from V and 1 base from J, with 16 bases in between. The CDR3 region is CASKPLDRNNYGYTF. CDR3 bases: TGTGCCAGCAAACCCCTGGACAGAAATAACTATGGCTACACCTTC.